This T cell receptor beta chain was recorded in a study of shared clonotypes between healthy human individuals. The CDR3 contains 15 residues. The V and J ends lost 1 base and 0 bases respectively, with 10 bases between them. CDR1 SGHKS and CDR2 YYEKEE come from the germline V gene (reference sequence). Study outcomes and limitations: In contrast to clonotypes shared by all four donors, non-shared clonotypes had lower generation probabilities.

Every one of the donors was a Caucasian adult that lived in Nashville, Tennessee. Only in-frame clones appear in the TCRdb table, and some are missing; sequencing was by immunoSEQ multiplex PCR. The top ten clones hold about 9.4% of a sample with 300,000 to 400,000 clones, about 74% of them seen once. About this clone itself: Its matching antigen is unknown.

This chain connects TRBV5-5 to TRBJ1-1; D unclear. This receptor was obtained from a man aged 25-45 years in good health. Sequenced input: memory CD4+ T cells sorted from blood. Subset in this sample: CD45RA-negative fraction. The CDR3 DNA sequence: TGTGCCAGCAGCTTGTCTCCCGTCATGAACACTGAAGCTTTCTTT. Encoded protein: CASSLSPVMNTEAFF.